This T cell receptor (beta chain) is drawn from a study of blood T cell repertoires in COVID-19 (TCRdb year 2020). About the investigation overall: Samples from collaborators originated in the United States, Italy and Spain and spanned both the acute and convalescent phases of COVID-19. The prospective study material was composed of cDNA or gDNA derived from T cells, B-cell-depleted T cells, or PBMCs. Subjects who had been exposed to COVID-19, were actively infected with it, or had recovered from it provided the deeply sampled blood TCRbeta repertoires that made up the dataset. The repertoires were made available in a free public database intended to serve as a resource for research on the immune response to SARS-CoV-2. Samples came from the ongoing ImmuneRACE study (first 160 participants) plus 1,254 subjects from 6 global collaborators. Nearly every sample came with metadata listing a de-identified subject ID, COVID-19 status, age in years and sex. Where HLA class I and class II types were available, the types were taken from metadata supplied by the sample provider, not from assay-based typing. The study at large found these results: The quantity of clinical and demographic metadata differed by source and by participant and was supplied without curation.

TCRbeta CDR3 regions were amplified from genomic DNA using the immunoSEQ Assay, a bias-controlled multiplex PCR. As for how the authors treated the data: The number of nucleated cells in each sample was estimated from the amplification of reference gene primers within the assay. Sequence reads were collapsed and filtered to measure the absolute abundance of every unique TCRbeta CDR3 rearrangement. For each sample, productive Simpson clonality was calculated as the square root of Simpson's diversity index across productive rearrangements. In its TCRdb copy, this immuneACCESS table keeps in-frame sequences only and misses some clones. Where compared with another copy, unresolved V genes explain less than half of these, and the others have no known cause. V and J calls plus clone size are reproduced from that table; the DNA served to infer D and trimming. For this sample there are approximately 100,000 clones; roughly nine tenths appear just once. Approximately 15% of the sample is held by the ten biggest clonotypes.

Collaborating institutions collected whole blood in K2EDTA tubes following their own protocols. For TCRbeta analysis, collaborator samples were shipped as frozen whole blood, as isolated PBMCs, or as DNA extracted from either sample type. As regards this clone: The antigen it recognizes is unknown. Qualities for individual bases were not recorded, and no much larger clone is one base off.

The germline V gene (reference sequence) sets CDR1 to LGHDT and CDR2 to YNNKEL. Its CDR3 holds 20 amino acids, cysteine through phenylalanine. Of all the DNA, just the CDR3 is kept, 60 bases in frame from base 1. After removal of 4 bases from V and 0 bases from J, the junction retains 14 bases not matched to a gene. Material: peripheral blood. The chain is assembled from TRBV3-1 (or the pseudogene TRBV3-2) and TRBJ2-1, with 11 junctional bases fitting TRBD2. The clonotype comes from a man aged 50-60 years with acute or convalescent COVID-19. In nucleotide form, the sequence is TGTGCCAGCAGCCTTCGAACGGGGCTAGCGGGGGGTAGCTCCTACAATGAGCAGTTCTTC. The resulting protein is CASSLRTGLAGGSSYNEQFF.